This T cell receptor beta chain was captured in a study of PD-1 blockade in classical Hodgkin lymphoma. Germline V gene data show CDR1 as KGHSH and CDR2 as LQKENI. CDR3 size: 15 residues. Time point specified: cycle 4 day 1 (C4D1), after 6 weeks of nivolumab. No patient escaped relapse after autologous stem cell transplantation, and brentuximab vedotin exposure varied. Whole-study results and caveats: Complete responders possessed baseline diversity comparable to newly diagnosed patients. Newly diagnosed patients reportedly trailed healthy donors in baseline TCR diversity. By C4D1, diversity of CD4+ TCRs had risen significantly, whereas that of CD8+ TCRs had not.

This clone is medium-sized within its sample. Its antigen is undetermined. An end of the junction differs from the germline gene, which may be a read error. Clones were read by immunoSEQ multiplex PCR, and TCRdb kept only the in-frame ones, dropping some. The repertoire holds approximately 45,000 clones, with around three fifths as singletons. The clonotype was recovered from a human donor with classical Hodgkin lymphoma. Specimen: peripheral blood mononuclear cells (PBMCs), collected before the fourth cycle of nivolumab. This chain uses TRBV18 with TRBJ1-2; the D is unclear. The CDR3: CASSPGRGVNDGYTF. CDR3 nucleotide sequence: TGTGCCAGCTCACCAGGTCGGGGAGTTAACGATGGCTACACCTTC.